One and the same sample provided the 27 T cell receptor beta chains below, sequenced in a study of regulatory T cells in long-lasting Graves disease. Assembly of TCR beta libraries relied on iRepertoire HTBI primers together with Arm-PCR of CDR3 regions. TCRdb re-called the multiplex PCR reads with MiXCR, one entry per CDR3 protein. The sample lists more than 350,000 distinct CDR3 sequences, approximately 22% occurring once. Time point indicated: persistent/refractory GD, antithyroid drugs over 5 years with positive TRAb. The authors made the TCR library using RNA they extracted from PBMCs. Material: peripheral blood mononuclear cells (PBMCs), obtained when the disease was refractory, from a patient treated with antithyroid drugs. These receptors all come from a female donor with Graves disease.

Remarks on this clonotype: This may arise from a read error, as a much more abundant clone is one base away. The rearrangement uses TRBV12-3 or TRBV12-4 and TRBJ2-7; TRBD1 aligns across 8 bases. The CDR3 has 13 residues. V gave up 8 bases and J gave up 4 bases; unmatched junction bases: 7. The CDR3 nucleotides read TGTGCCAGCCCGGCAGGGGGCAGATACGAGCAGTACTTC. Translating gives CASPAGGRYEQYF.

Many counts were recorded for this clonotype. The chain is built from TRBV19 and TRBJ1-1; D ambiguous. This CDR3 comprises 15 residues. Looked up from germline, CDR1 is LNHDA and CDR2 is SQIVND (reference sequence). V lost 2 bases to trimming and J lost 2 bases, with 12 bases between them. For the CDR3, the DNA is TGTGCCAGTAGTATATCTGTGGGCTTCAACACTGAAGCTTTCTTT. Protein sequence: CASSISVGFNTEAFF.

This sequence joins TRBV20-1 and TRBJ1-5; 10 nucleotides match TRBD1. Looked up from germline, CDR1 is DFQATT and CDR2 is SNEGSKA (reference sequence). The ends lost 2 bases at V and 7 bases at J; junction bases unmatched: 5. This CDR3 has 14 amino acids. CDR3 sequence (DNA): TGCAGTGCTAGATCCGGGACAGGGGTCCAGCCCCAGCATTTT. It encodes CSARSGTGVQPQHF.

In its sample, this clonotype was seen many times. The chain combines TRBV28 with TRBJ2-7, with 7 bases that match TRBD2. The germline V gene encodes CDR1 MDHEN and CDR2 SYDVKM. V dropped 4 bases and J dropped 6; count of bases not matched to a gene: 6. This CDR3 comprises 13 residues. CDR3 sequence: CASSWSREGEQYF. In nucleotides, the CDR3 is TGTGCCAGCAGTTGGTCCAGGGAGGGCGAGCAGTACTTC.

This clonotype showed up many times. The chain has TRBV2 and TRBJ2-7, with D possibly being TRBD1 (5 bases). This CDR3 region has 13 residues. The V and J ends lost 6 bases and 4 bases respectively, with 13 bases between them. CDR1 is SNHLY and CDR2 is FYNNEI in the germline V gene. The chain's CDR3 is CASRTGQMYEQYF. The CDR3 coding sequence is TGTGCCAGCAGGACTGGACAAATGTACGAGCAGTACTTC. Full variable domain (missing parts from reference TRBV2 and TRBJ2-7): EPEVTQTPSHQVTQMGQEVILRCVPISNHLYFYWYRQILGQKVEFLVSFYNNEISEKSEIFDDQFSVERPDGSNFTLKIRSTKLEDSAMYFCASRTGQMYEQYFGPGTRLTVT.

J is TRBJ1-2 and V is TRBV9; D is uncertain. Germline CDR1 SGDLS, CDR2 YYNGEE. The CDR3 covers 16 residues. Trimming left V 0 bases short and J 3 bases short, with 15 bases between. Here the CDR3 reads CASSVGIGKGDYGYTF. As DNA, the CDR3 is TGTGCCAGCAGCGTAGGTATAGGCAAGGGTGACTATGGCTACACCTTC.

This clonotype was observed many times. This chain links TRBV5-1 with TRBJ2-7; D may be TRBD1 (8 bases). This CDR3 spans 15 amino acids. Germline lookup yields CDR1 SGHRS and CDR2 YFSETQ. Trimming pared 0 bases from V and 0 bases from J, leaving 10 bases between. The CDR3 region is CASSLDRGGSYEQYF. The DNA of the CDR3 is TGCGCCAGCAGCTTGGACAGGGGGGGCTCCTACGAGCAGTACTTC.

The chain carries TRBV3-1 and TRBJ2-1; 10 bases fit TRBD2. The germline gives CDR1 LGHDT, CDR2 YNNKEL (reference sequence). This CDR3 has 16 residues. J was trimmed by 8 bases and V by 4 bases; bases with no gene match: 11. The CDR3 region has the DNA TGTGCCAGCAGCCGCGCTTCTAGCGGGAGTCGGGATGAGCAGTTCTTC. It specifies CASSRASSGSRDEQFF.

The J gene is TRBJ2-1, the V gene TRBV10-3; tentative D call: TRBD1 (6 bases). CDR3 length: 14 residues. The germline CDR1 and CDR2 sequences are ENHRY and SYGVKD. Trimming pared 10 bases from V and 7 bases from J, leaving 20 bases between. CDR3 coding DNA: TGTGCCACCCAGGCCGAGCCAGGGGTTAATGAGCAGTTCTTC. It is translated as CATQAEPGVNEQFF.

This clonotype showed up just a few times. This chain joins TRBV20-1 and TRBJ2-1; D gene unclear. Between the trimmed V and J ends, which lost 0 bases and 7 bases, there was a span of 4 bases. This CDR3 region has 11 residues. CDR1 and CDR2 from the germline V gene are DFQATT and SNEGSKA (reference sequence). Here the CDR3 reads CSARDVNEQFF. CDR3 DNA sequence: TGCAGTGCTAGAGATGTGAATGAGCAGTTCTTC.

This clonotype was counted between two and nine times. This chain links TRBV29-1 with TRBJ2-1; 7 bases map to TRBD2. J was trimmed by 10 bases and V by 8 bases; bases with no gene match: 17. The CDR3 runs to 14 residues. CDR1 and CDR2 from the germline V gene are SQVTM and ANQGSEA. The CDR3 DNA follows: TGCAGCACAAAGAGCGGGATCTACCCCCAGGAGCAGTTCTTC. Translating gives CSTKSGIYPQEQFF.

In this sample, this clonotype turned up a few times. V usage is TRBV7-2 and J usage is TRBJ2-7; 8 bases line up with TRBD2. This CDR3 has 16 amino acids. In germline, CDR1 is SGHTA, CDR2 FQGNSA. V gave up 3 bases and J gave up 2 bases; unmatched junction bases: 9. The CDR3 loop reads CASSFLPGRATYEQYF. The CDR3 DNA reads as TGTGCCAGCAGCTTTCTTCCCGGGAGGGCCACCTACGAGCAGTACTTC. Full variable domain (missing parts from reference TRBV7-2 and TRBJ2-7): GAGVSQSPSNKVTEKGKDVELRCDPISGHTALYWYRQSLGQGLEFLIYFQGNSAPDKSGLPSDRFSAERTGGSVSTLTIQRTQQEDSAVYLCASSFLPGRATYEQYFGPGTRLTVT.

This clonotype was picked up many times. The chain recombines TRBV2 with TRBJ2-6; TRBD2 matches at 9 bases. CDR1 and CDR2 (germline): SNHLY, FYNNEI. This CDR3 comprises 17 residues. Losses at the gene ends were 6 bases for V and 0 bases for J; bases not matched to a gene: 6. CDR3 region: CASSDSGSHSGANVLTF. CDR3 coding DNA: TGTGCCAGCAGCGATAGCGGGAGCCACTCTGGGGCCAACGTCCTGACTTTC.

This clonotype was seen ten or more times. The V and J genes are TRBV28 and TRBJ2-7; no clear D. The germline V gene encodes CDR1 MDHEN and CDR2 SYDVKM. With 5 bases removed from V and 7 bases from J, the gap between germline ends came to 12 bases. This CDR3 has 12 amino acids. The CDR3 nucleotides read TGTGCCAGCAGTCCTTTCATAGGTGAGCAGTACTTC. Amino acids: CASSPFIGEQYF.

In this sample, this clonotype turned up many times. The CDR3 is CASSLRQTNDQPQHF. The CDR3 bases are TGTGCCAGCAGTTTGAGACAGACCAACGACCAGCCCCAGCATTTT. This sequence joins TRBV12-3 or TRBV12-4 and TRBJ1-5; tentatively, D is TRBD1 (5 bases). This CDR3 is built from 15 residues. V gave up 3 bases and J gave up 7 bases, with 16 bases separating them.

This clonotype was detected many times. The CDR3 nucleotides read TGTGCCAGCAGCCCTGACACCGCGAACACTGAAGCTTTCTTT. Its translation is CASSPDTANTEAFF. This chain uses TRBV2 with TRBJ1-1; D is undetermined. CDR3 length: 14 residues. Between the trimmed V and J ends, which lost 6 bases and 1 base, there was a span of 12 bases. Germline CDR1 and CDR2: SNHLY and FYNNEI.

This clonotype was detected many times. The rearrangement joins TRBV3-1 to TRBJ1-6; 7 bases fit TRBD1. V trimming: 5 bases; J trimming: 13 bases; junction bases outside the gene matches: 14. Germline V gene lookup returns CDR1 LGHDT and CDR2 YNNKEL (reference sequence). The CDR3 extends over 15 amino acids. CDR3 coding DNA: TGTGCCAGCAGCGACTCCAGCAAAGGGGGCCGGCCCCTCCACTTT. Translated, it gives CASSDSSKGGRPLHF.

This clonotype was recorded many times. The CDR3 coding sequence is TGTGCCAGCCAGTTGGGACTAGCATCCTACGAGCAGTACTTC. It yields the protein CASQLGLASYEQYF. The rearrangement uses TRBV12-3 or TRBV12-4 and TRBJ2-7; 9 bases map to TRBD2. This CDR3 has 14 amino acids. The ends lost 8 bases at V and 1 base at J; junction bases unmatched: 6.

This clonotype was counted ten times or more. The V and J genes are TRBV11-2 and TRBJ2-7; D call uncertain. The CDR3 is 15 amino acids. Deletions cut 0 bases from V and 6 bases from J, with 15 bases between. CDR1 and CDR2 (germline): SGHAT, FQNNGV. CDR3 in amino acids: CASSLEVVGPSEQYF. The DNA for the CDR3 is TGTGCCAGCAGCTTAGAGGTAGTAGGGCCGTCCGAGCAGTACTTC.

A remark on this clonotype: Since a much larger clone is just one base distant, this may be a read error. The chain uses TRBV7-9 and TRBJ2-7, with D maybe TRBD1 (6 bases). Germline values: CDR1 SEHNR, CDR2 FQNEAQ (reference sequence). The CDR3 sequence is 16 residues long. The CDR3 DNA sequence: TGTGCCAGCAGCCCCGAGGCAGGGACAAGCTCCTACGAGCAGCACTTC. Encoded protein: CASSPEAGTSSYEQHF.

This clonotype was recorded many times. J is TRBJ1-2 and V is TRBV5-1; no firm D call. This CDR3 contains 13 residues. The V end lost 0 bases, the J end lost 4 bases, and 7 bases lay between the germline ends. CDR1 and CDR2 from the germline V gene are SGHRS and YFSETQ. The CDR3 loop reads CASSLEPFYGYTF. CDR3 DNA sequence: TGCGCCAGCAGCTTGGAACCCTTCTATGGCTACACCTTC. Filled out from reference TRBV5-1 and TRBJ1-2, the complete variable domain reads KAGVTQTPRYLIKTRGQQVTLSCSPISGHRSVSWYQQTPGQGLQFLFEYFSETQRNKGNFPGRFSGRQFSNSRSEMNVSTLELGDSALYLCASSLEPFYGYTFGSGTRLTVV.

Many counts were recorded for this clonotype. The chain couples TRBV25-1 to TRBJ1-4, with D hard to call. This CDR3 contains 16 residues. The V end lost 2 bases, the J end lost 0 bases, and 10 bases lay between the germline ends. Germline CDR1 and CDR2: MGHDK and SYGVNS. CDR3 protein: CASSERRATTNEKLFF. The CDR3, as DNA: TGTGCCAGCAGTGAAAGGAGGGCAACAACTAATGAAAAACTGTTTTTT. The full variable domain, completed using reference TRBV25-1 and TRBJ1-4, is EADIYQTPRYLVIGTGKKITLECSQTMGHDKMYWYQQDPGMELHLIHYSYGVNSTEKGDLSSESTVSRIRTEHFPLTLESARPSHTSQYLCASSERRATTNEKLFFGSGTQLSVL.

V usage is TRBV6-1 and J usage is TRBJ1-5; 7 nucleotides agree with TRBD1. The V gene's germline CDR1 is MNHNS and CDR2 SASEGT. The CDR3 totals 17 residues. The V and J ends lost 6 bases and 2 bases, in that order; junction bases with no gene match: 13. In DNA form, the CDR3 reads TGTGCCAGCAGGTCAGTCGTGGGAGGGGGCCGCAATCAGCCCCAGCATTTT. It translates to CASRSVVGGGRNQPQHF.

Ten or more counts support this clonotype. The J gene is TRBJ2-7, the V gene TRBV20-1; 8 bases line up with TRBD2. In germline, CDR1 is DFQATT, CDR2 SNEGSKA (reference sequence). The CDR3 is made up of 15 amino acids. Unmatched junction bases numbered 13, after V lost 3 bases and J lost 6 bases. CDR3: CSARTSAGSPSEQYF. The CDR3 nucleotides read TGCAGTGCTAGGACTAGCGCTGGGAGCCCGTCCGAGCAGTACTTC.

This clonotype was seen ten or more times. This chain uses TRBV27 with TRBJ2-7; 8 nucleotides match TRBD2. V was clipped by 2 bases and J by 2 bases; unmatched bases: 2. Germline V gives CDR1 MNHEY, CDR2 SMNVEV (reference sequence). The CDR3 contains 14 residues. The CDR3 reads CASSLKGLAYEQYF. CDR3 DNA: TGTGCCAGCAGTTTAAAGGGACTAGCCTACGAGCAGTACTTC.

This clonotype occurred a few times. V is TRBV20-1 and J is TRBJ2-7; 9 bases are a match to TRBD1. CDR3 length: 16 residues. With V trimmed by 5 bases and J by 0 bases, 11 bases remained unmatched. CDR1 is DFQATT and CDR2 is SNEGSKA in the germline V gene (reference sequence). The CDR3 DNA reads TGCAGTGCTTCTCCGAAGGGGACAGGGAGCTCCTACGAGCAGTACTTC. Translation gives CSASPKGTGSSYEQYF.

The chain has TRBV9 and TRBJ2-2, with 13 bases identical to TRBD2. CDR1 and CDR2 from the germline V gene are SGDLS and YYNGEE. Trimming cost V 1 base and J 7 bases; bases outside gene matches: 7. This CDR3 region has 17 residues. The chain's CDR3 is CASSVQTGTSGIGELFF. The CDR3 DNA is TGTGCCAGCAGCGTACAGACCGGGACTAGCGGGATCGGGGAGCTGTTTTTT.